Listed below are T cell receptor beta chains from one sample, sequenced in a study of blood T cell repertoires in COVID-19. Clones were sequenced by immunoSEQ multiplex PCR, and TCRdb holds only the in-frame ones, with some missing. The sample yields more than 25,000 clones, approximately 86% seen once. The sequenced sample consisted of peripheral blood. These receptors were taken from a man aged 55 to 70 with active COVID-19. Both conserved end residues are part of each CDR3. Each record gives: J gene, V gene, CDR3 protein.

j_call: TRBJ2-7
v_call: TRBV19
cdr3_aa: CASSPRGQTYEQYF

j_call: TRBJ1-5
v_call: TRBV25-1
cdr3_aa: CASSVTGSNQPQHF

j_call: TRBJ1-2
v_call: TRBV11-3
cdr3_aa: CASSLGSEGDGYTF

j_call: TRBJ2-5
v_call: TRBV5-1
cdr3_aa: CASSGRRTGAETQYF

j_call: TRBJ2-5
v_call: TRBV3-1/TRBV3-2
cdr3_aa: CASSSRWREETQYF

j_call: TRBJ1-3
v_call: TRBV5-1
cdr3_aa: CASTTQSLGVGNTIYF

j_call: TRBJ2-7
v_call: TRBV7-2
cdr3_aa: CASFTGRGWVSYEQYF

j_call: TRBJ2-5
v_call: TRBV12-3/TRBV12-4
cdr3_aa: CASSVSGQETQYF

j_call: TRBJ1-2
v_call: TRBV12-3/TRBV12-4
cdr3_aa: CASSFGGYGYTF

j_call: TRBJ2-3
v_call: TRBV20-1
cdr3_aa: CSASNTDTQYF

j_call: TRBJ2-7
v_call: TRBV11-1
cdr3_aa: CASSRLRGSDEQYF

j_call: TRBJ1-3
v_call: TRBV5-8
cdr3_aa: CASRHGQILSGNTIYF

j_call: TRBJ1-4
v_call: TRBV18
cdr3_aa: CASSLTGSNEKLFF

j_call: TRBJ1-1
v_call: TRBV30
cdr3_aa: CAWSDPGQGAHTEAFF

j_call: TRBJ2-1
v_call: TRBV10-3
cdr3_aa: CAISEWLRNEQFF

j_call: TRBJ2-2
v_call: TRBV7-3
cdr3_aa: CASSSPLGTGVSGELFF

j_call: TRBJ1-2
v_call: TRBV27
cdr3_aa: CASSLRGADNYGYTF

j_call: TRBJ1-1
v_call: TRBV18
cdr3_aa: CASSPPSGRTTEAFF

j_call: TRBJ2-5
v_call: TRBV2
cdr3_aa: CASSERAETQYF

j_call: TRBJ1-2
v_call: TRBV3-1/TRBV3-2
cdr3_aa: CASSQGQTDSYGYTF

j_call: TRBJ2-5
v_call: TRBV5-4
cdr3_aa: CASSPGRGQETQYF

j_call: TRBJ1-1
v_call: TRBV27
cdr3_aa: CASSPGLLLATEAFF

j_call: TRBJ2-7
v_call: TRBV6-1
cdr3_aa: CASSAQGLADLYEQYF

j_call: TRBJ1-1
v_call: TRBV28
cdr3_aa: CASTLQGFTEAFF

j_call: TRBJ1-2
v_call: TRBV28
cdr3_aa: CASSPGTINYGYTF

j_call: TRBJ2-1
v_call: TRBV15
cdr3_aa: CATSRDRWSSYNEQFF

j_call: TRBJ1-5
v_call: TRBV6-2/TRBV6-3
cdr3_aa: CASSYPGQGAGQPQHF

j_call: TRBJ1-1
v_call: TRBV15
cdr3_aa: CATSRRGQMNTEAFF

j_call: TRBJ1-1
v_call: TRBV21-1
cdr3_aa: CASSGRSTGSRMNTEAFF

j_call: TRBJ1-4
v_call: TRBV28
cdr3_aa: CASTADGRYEKLFF

j_call: TRBJ1-2
v_call: TRBV5-4
cdr3_aa: CASSLWTGGLGYTF

j_call: TRBJ2-5
v_call: TRBV18
cdr3_aa: CASSDQGTAQETQYF

j_call: TRBJ2-5
v_call: TRBV11-3
cdr3_aa: CASSSGGETQYF

j_call: TRBJ1-3
v_call: TRBV27
cdr3_aa: CASSSQGSSGNTIYF

j_call: TRBJ2-6
v_call: TRBV21-1
cdr3_aa: CASSTDRALDGANVLTF

j_call: TRBJ1-4
v_call: TRBV7-2
cdr3_aa: CASSPWDRGTNEKLFF

j_call: TRBJ2-3
v_call: TRBV28
cdr3_aa: CASSQDRVGTDTQYF

j_call: TRBJ1-3
v_call: TRBV7-9
cdr3_aa: CASSLAGGSGNTIYF

j_call: TRBJ1-1
v_call: TRBV5-1
cdr3_aa: CASSSGIRLNTEAFF

j_call: TRBJ2-7
v_call: TRBV7-9
cdr3_aa: CASSTPLAGGPLEQYF

j_call: TRBJ2-1
v_call: TRBV9
cdr3_aa: CASSPRQGSYNEQFF

j_call: TRBJ1-1
v_call: TRBV5-1
cdr3_aa: CASSFRQNTEAFF

j_call: TRBJ2-3
v_call: TRBV7-3
cdr3_aa: CASSSRTGADTQYF

j_call: TRBJ1-6
v_call: TRBV5-1
cdr3_aa: CASSPGTGVYSPLHF

j_call: TRBJ2-3
v_call: TRBV11-3
cdr3_aa: CASSSGLAGGSSTDTQYF